Described below is a single T cell receptor (beta chain) sequence and its context. What it binds is not known. It was with 60 Vbeta and 13 Jbeta primers that the PCR ran. The assay was immunoSEQ multiplex PCR, and TCRdb's table has in-frame clones only and misses some. The sample holds 180,000 or so clones, 82% seen once. The data belong to a study of cytomegalovirus exposure and HLA in healthy donors. Study-level results: Sequences of the TCR beta chain were said to predict the HLA-A and HLA-B alleles of most subjects accurately. It was 150 to 200 TCR beta chains that were listed as cytomegalovirus-associated.

Germline V lookup: CDR1 SGDLS, CDR2 YYNGEE. This CDR3 contains 15 residues. The V end was cut by 3 bases, the J end by 4 bases, with 11 bases between. The receptor comes from a man in his forties or fifties in good health and CMV-seronegative. The sequenced material came from PBMCs. The V call is TRBV9, the J call TRBJ1-6; D is perhaps TRBD1 (6 bases). CDR3 sequence (DNA): TGTGCCAGCAGCGCACAGGGCGGTTATAATTCACCCCTCCACTTT. Translation: CASSAQGGYNSPLHF. Full variable domain (rest looked up from reference TRBV9 and TRBJ1-6): DSGVTQTPKHLITATGQRVTLRCSPRSGDLSVYWYQQSLDQGLQFLIQYYNGEERAKGNILERFSAQQFPDLHSELNLSSLELGDSALYFCASSAQGGYNSPLHFGNGTRLTVT.